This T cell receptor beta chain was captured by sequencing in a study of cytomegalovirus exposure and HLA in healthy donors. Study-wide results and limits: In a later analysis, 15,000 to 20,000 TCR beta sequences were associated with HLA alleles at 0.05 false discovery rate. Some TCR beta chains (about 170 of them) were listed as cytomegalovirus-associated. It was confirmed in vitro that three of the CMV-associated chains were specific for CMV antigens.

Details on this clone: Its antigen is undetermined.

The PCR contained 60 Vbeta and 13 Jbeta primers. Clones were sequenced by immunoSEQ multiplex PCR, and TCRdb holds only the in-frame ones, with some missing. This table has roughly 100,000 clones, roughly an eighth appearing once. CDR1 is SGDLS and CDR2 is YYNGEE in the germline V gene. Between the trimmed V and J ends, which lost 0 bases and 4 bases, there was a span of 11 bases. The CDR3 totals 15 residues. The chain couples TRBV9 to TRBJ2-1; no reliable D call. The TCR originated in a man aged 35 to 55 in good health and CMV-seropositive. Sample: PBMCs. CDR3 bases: TGTGCCAGCAGCGTAGCGACTCAGTCATACAATGAGCAGTTCTTC. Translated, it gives CASSVATQSYNEQFF.